Listed below are T cell receptor beta chains from one sample, sequenced in a study of T cells after yellow fever vaccination. TCRdb called the 5' RACE reads again in MiXCR, with one record for every CDR3 protein. The sample lists 500,000 to 700,000 distinct CDR3 sequences; roughly a fifth were seen once. The sequencing used PBMCs, collected 15 days after the yellow fever booster vaccination. The receptors derive from a man younger than 40 who received the YFV17D yellow fever vaccine. CDR3s include the opening cysteine and the closing phenylalanine or tryptophan.

length,V,J,CDR3
14,TRBV10-2,TRBJ2-1,CASSGRDAYNEQFF
11,TRBV20-1,TRBJ2-1,CSASSGNEQFF
11,TRBV30,TRBJ2-7,CAWSRAYEQYF
14,TRBV12-3/TRBV12-4,TRBJ1-4,CASSFRPGSEKLFF
14,TRBV28,TRBJ2-5,CASSGRSGWETQYF
16,TRBV24-1,TRBJ2-3,CATSDFPVSGTDTQYF
15,TRBV5-1,TRBJ2-7,CASSAGTSSSYEQYF
16,TRBV4-3,TRBJ2-7,CASSQAGRGGSYEQYF
17,TRBV4-2,TRBJ1-2,CASSQTPSGGGNYGYTF
13,TRBV30,TRBJ2-5,CAWSRGSKETQYF
11,TRBV5-1,TRBJ2-1,CASSFVNEQFF
13,TRBV5-6,TRBJ2-5,CASSLSQLETQYF
14,TRBV20-1,TRBJ2-5,CSASPRGAREDQYF
15,TRBV7-2,TRBJ2-7,CASSPYGQPQLGQYF
15,TRBV5-1,TRBJ2-2,CASSLAWGNTGELFF